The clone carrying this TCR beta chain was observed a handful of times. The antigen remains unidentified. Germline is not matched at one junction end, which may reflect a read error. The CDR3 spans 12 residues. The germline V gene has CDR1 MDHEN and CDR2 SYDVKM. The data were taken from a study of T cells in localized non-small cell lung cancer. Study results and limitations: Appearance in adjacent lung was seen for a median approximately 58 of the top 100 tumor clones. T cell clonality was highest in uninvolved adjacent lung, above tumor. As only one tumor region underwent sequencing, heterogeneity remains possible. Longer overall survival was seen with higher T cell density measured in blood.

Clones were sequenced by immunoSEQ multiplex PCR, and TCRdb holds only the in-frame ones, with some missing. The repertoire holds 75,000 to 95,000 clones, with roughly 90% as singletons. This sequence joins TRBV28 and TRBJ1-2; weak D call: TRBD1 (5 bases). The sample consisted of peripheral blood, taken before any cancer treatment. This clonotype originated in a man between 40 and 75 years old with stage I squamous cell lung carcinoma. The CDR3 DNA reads TGTGCCAGCAGCCCGGACACAGCAAGGAAGGATTTC. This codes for CASSPDTARKDF.